This TCR beta chain derives from a study of CD8 T cells in ankylosing spondylitis. Quantitative molecular-barcoded 5'-RACE generated the TCR beta libraries. TCRdb used MiXCR to reprocess the 5' RACE reads, holding one entry per CDR3 protein. The repertoire consists of 150,000 to 250,000 distinct CDR3 sequences, with about 13% occurring once and the leading ten covering 15% to 20%. Per germline, CDR1 PRHDT and CDR2 FYEKMQ (reference sequence). This CDR3 has 14 residues. Trimming removed 6 bases from V and 0 bases from J, with 8 bases in between. This clonotype was found a few times. Antigen specificity is unknown. Study conclusions and caveats: The study identified a TCR beta motif of several highly homologous variants that appeared characteristic of ankylosing spondylitis blood.

The V call is TRBV13, the J call TRBJ1-4; no firm D call. Sequencing was done on a sample of blood, either unsorted or a sorted T cell fraction (not recorded which). The receptor comes from a male donor with ankylosing spondylitis or in good health (not recorded which). This CDR3 is CASRRAPTNEKLFF. The CDR3 coding sequence is TGTGCCAGCAGAAGGGCGCCAACTAATGAAAAACTGTTTTTT.